Listed below are T cell receptor beta chains from one sample, sequenced in a study of control samples from healthy donors and cancer patients. Assay used: immunoSEQ multiplex PCR; TCRdb lists only in-frame clones, some missing. The sample lists 190,000 or so clones; 80% to 95% were seen once. Sequences were obtained from blood. The receptor set was obtained from a young man in good health. Both conserved end residues are trimmed from each CDR3.

J	V	CDR3
TRBJ2-2	TRBV19	ASSIASAGGRTGELF
TRBJ2-5	TRBV4-1	ASSHATDRGPLETQY
TRBJ1-2	TRBV6-6	ASSFPTVVYGYT
TRBJ2-7	TRBV15	ATSRQVSYEQY
TRBJ1-3	TRBV7-6	ASSLDRGGNTIY
TRBJ1-1	TRBV30	AWSRGRLSTEAF
TRBJ1-2	TRBV30	AWSVEVGYGYT
TRBJ2-5	TRBV5-4	ASSLSVFLGTQETQY
TRBJ1-2	TRBV27	AGSFAGRNYGYT
TRBJ1-1	TRBV7-8	ASSLDTEAF
TRBJ1-4	TRBV13	ASSLGTGRYLEKLF
TRBJ1-5	TRBV7-3	ASSLSFGQPQH
TRBJ2-4	TRBV10-3	AISGMDSGLQY
TRBJ1-3	TRBV5-1	ASGPGNSGNTIY
TRBJ1-2	TRBV19	ASSIGVGQAGYGYT
TRBJ2-5	TRBV20-1	SATDLVSAIQETQY
TRBJ1-6	TRBV11-3	ASSSPGHSPLH
TRBJ2-7	TRBV5-1	ASSASPGGEQY
TRBJ1-1	TRBV24-1	ATSEGQGAEAF
TRBJ2-3	TRBV24-1	ATSDLGLSTDTQY
TRBJ1-2	TRBV19	ASRGLQGRANYGYT
TRBJ1-1	TRBV9	ASSPLRQVDTEAF
TRBJ2-2	TRBV5-1	ASRWTAPRGELF
TRBJ2-5	TRBV13	ASSFARETQY